This TCR beta chain was found in a study of blood T cell repertoires in COVID-19. Study at large: Acute and convalescent COVID-19 specimens originated in the United States, Italy and Spain. T cells, B-cell-depleted T cells, or PBMCs supplied cDNA or gDNA.

The CDR3 totals 15 residues. V shed 5 bases, J shed 3 bases, and the junction held 6 bases outside the gene matches. Germline CDR1 reads SEHNR; CDR2 reads FQNEAQ (reference sequence). Authors' analysis steps: Quantification of nucleated cells was approximated via reference gene primer amplification. Measured with immunoSEQ multiplex PCR; TCRdb has only the in-frame clones, and not every one. V, J and clone size are those of that table, while D and trimming were read from the DNA. Among hundreds of thousands of clones listed, less than 90% were seen once. The rearrangement joins TRBV7-9 to TRBJ1-1; 10 bases align to TRBD1. Material for sequencing was peripheral blood. The TCR originated in a woman in her forties or fifties with COVID-19, enrolled during active disease. CDR3 in amino acids: CASSARQGADTEAFF. In DNA, the CDR3 is TGTGCCAGCAGCGCTAGACAGGGGGCGGACACTGAAGCTTTCTTT.